This entry concerns a single T cell receptor (beta chain). Its antigen is currently unknown. Germline CDR1 LNHDA, CDR2 SQIVND (reference sequence). The CDR3 is 13 amino acids. Trimming removed 5 bases from V and 6 bases from J, with 13 bases in between. These data originate in a study of T cell responses to AZD1222 COVID-19 vaccine. For the study at large: It was second doses at about 4 or about 12 weeks that were pooled. General observations from the study: Every sample of the repertoires postdated the peak T cell response. There were mostly white British donors and more females than males, and clonal diversity was possibly underestimated. Baseline seropositives among AZD1222 recipients totaled only five to seven.

The data were produced by immunoSEQ multiplex PCR, yet TCRdb's version contains in-frame clones alone and is incomplete. The data contain 60,000 to 100,000 clones, roughly 87% of them seen just once; the ten biggest clones take up about 23%. The genes are TRBV19 and TRBJ1-2; possible D gene TRBD1, 5 bases. The sequence came from an adult in good health. The source material was peripheral blood, sampled on day 0 of AZD1222 vaccination. Here the CDR3 DNA reads TGTGCCAGTAGTCCTTCAGGGTGGAATGGCTACACCTTC. Translated: CASSPSGWNGYTF.